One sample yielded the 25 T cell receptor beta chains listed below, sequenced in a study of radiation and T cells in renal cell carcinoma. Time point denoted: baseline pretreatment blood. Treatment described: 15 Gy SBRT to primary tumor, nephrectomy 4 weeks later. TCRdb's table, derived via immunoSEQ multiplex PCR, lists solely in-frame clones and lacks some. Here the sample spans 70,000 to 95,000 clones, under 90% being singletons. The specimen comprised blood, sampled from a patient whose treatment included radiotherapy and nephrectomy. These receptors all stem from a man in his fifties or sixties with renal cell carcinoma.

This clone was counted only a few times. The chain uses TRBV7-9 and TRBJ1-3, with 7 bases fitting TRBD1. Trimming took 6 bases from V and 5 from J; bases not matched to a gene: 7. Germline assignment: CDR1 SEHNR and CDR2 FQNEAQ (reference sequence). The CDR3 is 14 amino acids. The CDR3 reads CASRPGQERNTIYF. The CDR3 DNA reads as TGTGCCAGCAGACCCGGACAGGAACGAAACACCATATATTTT.

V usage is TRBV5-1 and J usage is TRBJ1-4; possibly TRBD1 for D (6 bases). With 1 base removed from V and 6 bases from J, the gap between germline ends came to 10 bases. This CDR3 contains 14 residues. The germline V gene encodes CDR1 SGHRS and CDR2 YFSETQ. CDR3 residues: CASSLKQGDEKLFF. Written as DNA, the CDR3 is TGCGCCAGCAGCTTGAAACAGGGAGATGAAAAACTGTTTTTT.

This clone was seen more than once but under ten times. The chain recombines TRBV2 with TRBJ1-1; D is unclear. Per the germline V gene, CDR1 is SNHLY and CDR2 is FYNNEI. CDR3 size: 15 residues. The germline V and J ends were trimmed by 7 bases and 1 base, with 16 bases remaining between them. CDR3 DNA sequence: TGTGCCAGCAAGCCCTCCGTAACCAGGAACACTGAAGCTTTCTTT. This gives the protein CASKPSVTRNTEAFF.

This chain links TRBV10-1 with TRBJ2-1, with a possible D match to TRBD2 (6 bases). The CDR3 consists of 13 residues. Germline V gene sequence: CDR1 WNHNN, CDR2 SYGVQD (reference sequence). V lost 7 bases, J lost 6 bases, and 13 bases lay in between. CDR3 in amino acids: CASNTGVSNEQFF. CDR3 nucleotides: TGCGCCAGCAATACGGGGGTTAGCAATGAGCAGTTCTTC.

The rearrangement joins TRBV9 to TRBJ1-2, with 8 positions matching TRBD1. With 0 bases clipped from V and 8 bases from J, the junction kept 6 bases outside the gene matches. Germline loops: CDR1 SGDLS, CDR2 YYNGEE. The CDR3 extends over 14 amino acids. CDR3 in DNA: TGTGCCAGCAGCGTAGGACAGGGGTACGGAGGCTACACCTTC. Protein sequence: CASSVGQGYGGYTF.

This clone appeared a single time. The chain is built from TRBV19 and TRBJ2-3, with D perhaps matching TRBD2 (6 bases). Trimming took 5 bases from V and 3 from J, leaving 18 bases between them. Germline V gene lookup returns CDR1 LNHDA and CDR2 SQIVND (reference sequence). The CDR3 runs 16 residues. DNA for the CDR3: TGTGCCAGTAGTGAGGTAGCGGAGACCGGGACAGATACGCAGTATTTT. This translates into CASSEVAETGTDTQYF.

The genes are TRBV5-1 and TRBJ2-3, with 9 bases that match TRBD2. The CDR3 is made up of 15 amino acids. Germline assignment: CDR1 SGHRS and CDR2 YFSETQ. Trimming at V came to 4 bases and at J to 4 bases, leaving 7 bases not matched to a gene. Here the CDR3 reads CASSTSGLAADTQYF. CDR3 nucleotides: TGCGCCAGCAGCACCTCGGGACTAGCCGCAGATACGCAGTATTTT.

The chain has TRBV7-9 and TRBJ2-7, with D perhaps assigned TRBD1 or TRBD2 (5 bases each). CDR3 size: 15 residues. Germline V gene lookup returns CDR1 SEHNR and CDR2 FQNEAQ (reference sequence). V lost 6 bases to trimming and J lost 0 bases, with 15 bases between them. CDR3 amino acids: CASRNPRDASYEQYF. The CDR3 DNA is TGTGCCAGCAGAAACCCCCGGGACGCCTCCTACGAGCAGTACTTC.

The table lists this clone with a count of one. The CDR3 region has the DNA TGTGCCAGCAGTCTAGGACTAGGGGAAAACATTCAGTACTTC. Amino acid sequence: CASSLGLGENIQYF. The chain is built from TRBV4-2 and TRBJ2-4; TRBD2 matches at 7 bases. This CDR3 is built from 14 residues. From germline, CDR1 is LGHNA and CDR2 YNFKEQ. V trimming: 6 bases; J trimming: 5 bases; junction bases outside the gene matches: 7.

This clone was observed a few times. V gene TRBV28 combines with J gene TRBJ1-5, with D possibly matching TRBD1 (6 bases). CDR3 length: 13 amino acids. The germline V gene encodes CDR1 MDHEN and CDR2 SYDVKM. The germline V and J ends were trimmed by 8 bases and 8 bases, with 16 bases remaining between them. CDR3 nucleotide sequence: TGTGCCAGCGAAAACAGGGTGTTGGAGCCCCAGCATTTT. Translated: CASENRVLEPQHF.

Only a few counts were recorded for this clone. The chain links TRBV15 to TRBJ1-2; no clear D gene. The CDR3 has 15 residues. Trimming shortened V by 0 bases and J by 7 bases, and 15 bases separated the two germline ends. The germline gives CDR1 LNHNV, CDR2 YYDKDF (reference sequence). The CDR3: CATSRERQSPFGYTF. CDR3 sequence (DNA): TGTGCCACCAGCAGAGAACGGCAATCCCCGTTTGGCTACACCTTC.

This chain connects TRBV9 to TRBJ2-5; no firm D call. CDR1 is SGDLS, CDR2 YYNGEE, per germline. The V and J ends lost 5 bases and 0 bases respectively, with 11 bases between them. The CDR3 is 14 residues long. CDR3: CASSRNSYQETQYF. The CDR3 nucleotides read TGTGCCAGCAGTCGAAACTCGTACCAAGAGACCCAGTACTTC. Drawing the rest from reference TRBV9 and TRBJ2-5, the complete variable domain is DSGVTQTPKHLITATGQRVTLRCSPRSGDLSVYWYQQSLDQGLQFLIQYYNGEERAKGNILERFSAQQFPDLHSELNLSSLELGDSALYFCASSRNSYQETQYFGPGTRLLVL.

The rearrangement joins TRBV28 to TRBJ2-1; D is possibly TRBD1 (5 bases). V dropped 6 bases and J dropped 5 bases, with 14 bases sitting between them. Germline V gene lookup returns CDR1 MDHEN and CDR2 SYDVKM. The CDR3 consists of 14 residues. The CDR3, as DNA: TGTGCCAGCAGACAGGCGCGGCCCAACAATGAGCAGTTCTTC. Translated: CASRQARPNNEQFF.

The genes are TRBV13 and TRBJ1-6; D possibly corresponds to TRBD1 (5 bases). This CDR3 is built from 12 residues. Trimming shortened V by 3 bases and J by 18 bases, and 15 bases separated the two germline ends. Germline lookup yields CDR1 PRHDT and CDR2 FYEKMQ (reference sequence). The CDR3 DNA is TGTGCCAGCAGCTTTAAGGGGCTCTGGCCCCACTTT. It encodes CASSFKGLWPHF.

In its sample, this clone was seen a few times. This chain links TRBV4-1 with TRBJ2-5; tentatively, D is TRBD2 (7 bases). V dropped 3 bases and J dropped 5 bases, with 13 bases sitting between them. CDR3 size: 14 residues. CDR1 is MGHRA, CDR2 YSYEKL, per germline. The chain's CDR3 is CASSQPGGRETQYF. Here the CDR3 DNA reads TGCGCCAGCAGCCAGCCGGGGGGCAGGGAGACCCAGTACTTC.

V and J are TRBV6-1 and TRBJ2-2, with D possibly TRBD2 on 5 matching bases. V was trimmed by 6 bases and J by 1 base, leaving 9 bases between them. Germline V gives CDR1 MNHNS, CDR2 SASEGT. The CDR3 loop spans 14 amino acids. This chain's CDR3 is CASRGSRNTGELFF. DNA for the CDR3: TGTGCCAGCAGGGGGAGCCGGAACACCGGGGAGCTGTTTTTT.

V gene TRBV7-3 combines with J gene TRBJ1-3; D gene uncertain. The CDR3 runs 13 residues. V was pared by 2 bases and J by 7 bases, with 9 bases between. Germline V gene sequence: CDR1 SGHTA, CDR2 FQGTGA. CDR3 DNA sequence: TGTGCCAGCAGCTTATCCCGAGGGAACACCATATATTTT. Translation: CASSLSRGNTIYF.

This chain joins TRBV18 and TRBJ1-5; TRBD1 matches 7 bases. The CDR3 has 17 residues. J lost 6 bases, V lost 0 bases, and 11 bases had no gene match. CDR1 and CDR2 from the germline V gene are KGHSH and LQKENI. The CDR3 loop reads CASSPPTTGKGPQPQHF. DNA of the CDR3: TGTGCCAGCTCACCACCGACGACAGGGAAGGGGCCTCAGCCCCAGCATTTT.

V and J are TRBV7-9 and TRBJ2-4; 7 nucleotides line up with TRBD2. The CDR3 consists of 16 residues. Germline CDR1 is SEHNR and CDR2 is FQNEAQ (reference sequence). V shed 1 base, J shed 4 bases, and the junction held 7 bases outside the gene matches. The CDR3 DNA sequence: TGTGCCAGCAGCTTAGGGTGGTCAGCGGGGAAAAACATTCAGTACTTC. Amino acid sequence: CASSLGWSAGKNIQYF.

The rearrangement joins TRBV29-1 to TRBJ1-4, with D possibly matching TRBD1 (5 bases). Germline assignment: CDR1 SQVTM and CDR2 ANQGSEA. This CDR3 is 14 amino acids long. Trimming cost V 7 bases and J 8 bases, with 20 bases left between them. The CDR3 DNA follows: TGCAGCGGGGAACTCGGGGCAGGGTTCGAAAAACTGTTTTTT. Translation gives CSGELGAGFEKLFF.

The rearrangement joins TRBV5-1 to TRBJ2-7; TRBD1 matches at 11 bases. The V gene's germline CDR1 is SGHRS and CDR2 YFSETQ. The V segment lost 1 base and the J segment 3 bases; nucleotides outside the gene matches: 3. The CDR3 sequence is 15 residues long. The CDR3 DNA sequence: TGCGCCAGCAGCTTGACCGGGACAGGGGGCTACGAGCAGTACTTC. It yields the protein CASSLTGTGGYEQYF.

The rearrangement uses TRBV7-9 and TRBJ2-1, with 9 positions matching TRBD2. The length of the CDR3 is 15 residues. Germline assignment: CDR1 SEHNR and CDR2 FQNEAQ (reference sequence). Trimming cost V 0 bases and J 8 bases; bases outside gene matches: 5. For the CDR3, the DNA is TGTGCCAGCAGCTTAGCGGGGACTAGCAGCTATGAGCAGTTCTTC. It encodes CASSLAGTSSYEQFF.

CDR3 amino acids: CASSPPLQGYGYTF. In DNA, the CDR3 is TGTGCCAGCAGTCCTCCACTTCAGGGCTATGGCTACACCTTC. The chain joins TRBV28 to TRBJ1-2; possibly TRBD1 for D (5 bases). The CDR3 totals 14 residues. Deletions cut 5 bases from V and 4 bases from J, with 14 bases between. CDR1 and CDR2 (germline): MDHEN, SYDVKM.

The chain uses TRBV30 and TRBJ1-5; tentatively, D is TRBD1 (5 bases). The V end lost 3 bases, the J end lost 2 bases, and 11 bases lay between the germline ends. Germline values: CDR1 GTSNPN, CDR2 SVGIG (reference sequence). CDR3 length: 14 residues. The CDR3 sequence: CAWSPIGGNQPQHF. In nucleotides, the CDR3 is TGTGCCTGGAGCCCTATAGGGGGCAATCAGCCCCAGCATTTT.

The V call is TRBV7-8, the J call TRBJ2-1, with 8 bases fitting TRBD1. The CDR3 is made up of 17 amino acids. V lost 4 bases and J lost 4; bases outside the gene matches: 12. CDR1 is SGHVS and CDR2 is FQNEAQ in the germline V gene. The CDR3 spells CASSYIHGQGLYNEQFF. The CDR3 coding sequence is TGTGCCAGCAGCTACATCCATGGACAGGGCTTGTACAATGAGCAGTTCTTC. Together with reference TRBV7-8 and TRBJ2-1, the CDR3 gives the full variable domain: GAGVSQSPRYKVAKRGQDVALRCDPISGHVSLFWYQQALGQGPEFLTYFQNEAQLDKSGLPSDRFFAERPEGSVSTLKIQRTQQEDSAVYLCASSYIHGQGLYNEQFFGPGTRLTVL.